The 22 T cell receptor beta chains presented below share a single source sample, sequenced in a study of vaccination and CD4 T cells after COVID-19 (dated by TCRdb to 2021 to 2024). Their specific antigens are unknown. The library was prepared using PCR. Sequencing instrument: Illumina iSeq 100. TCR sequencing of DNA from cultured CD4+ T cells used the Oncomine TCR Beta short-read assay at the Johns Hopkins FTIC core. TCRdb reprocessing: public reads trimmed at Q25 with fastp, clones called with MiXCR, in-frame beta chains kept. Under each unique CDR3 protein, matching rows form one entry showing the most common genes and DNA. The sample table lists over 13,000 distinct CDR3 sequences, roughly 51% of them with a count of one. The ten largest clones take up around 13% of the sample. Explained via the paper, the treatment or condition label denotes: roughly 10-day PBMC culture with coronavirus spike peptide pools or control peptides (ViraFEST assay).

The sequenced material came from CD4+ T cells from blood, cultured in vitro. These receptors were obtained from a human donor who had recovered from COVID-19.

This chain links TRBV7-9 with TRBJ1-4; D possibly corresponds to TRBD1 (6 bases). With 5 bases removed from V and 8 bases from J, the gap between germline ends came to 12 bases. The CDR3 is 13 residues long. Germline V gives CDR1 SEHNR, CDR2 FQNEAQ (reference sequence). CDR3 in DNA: TGTGCCAGCAGCCCAAGGGGGGGGGAAAAACTGTTTTTT. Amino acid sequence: CASSPRGGEKLFF.

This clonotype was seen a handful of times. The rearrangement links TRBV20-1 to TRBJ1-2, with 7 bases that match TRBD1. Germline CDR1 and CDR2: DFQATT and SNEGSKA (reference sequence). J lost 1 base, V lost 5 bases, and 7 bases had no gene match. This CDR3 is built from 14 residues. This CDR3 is CSAQGQGDNYGYTF. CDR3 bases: TGCAGTGCTCAGGGGCAGGGGGATAACTATGGCTACACCTTC.

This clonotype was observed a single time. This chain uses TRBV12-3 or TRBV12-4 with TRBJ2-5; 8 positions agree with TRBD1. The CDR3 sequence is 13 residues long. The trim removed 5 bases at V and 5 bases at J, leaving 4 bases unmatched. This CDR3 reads CASSRTGSETQYF. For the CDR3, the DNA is TGTGCCAGCAGTCGGACAGGGAGTGAGACCCAGTACTTC.

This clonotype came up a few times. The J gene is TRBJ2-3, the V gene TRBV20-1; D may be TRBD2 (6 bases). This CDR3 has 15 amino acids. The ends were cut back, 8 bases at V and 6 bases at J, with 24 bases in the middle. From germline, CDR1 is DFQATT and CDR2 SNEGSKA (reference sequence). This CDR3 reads CSRRGVERRGDTQYF. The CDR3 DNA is TGCAGTCGCCGTGGAGTCGAGCGGAGGGGTGATACGCAGTATTTT.

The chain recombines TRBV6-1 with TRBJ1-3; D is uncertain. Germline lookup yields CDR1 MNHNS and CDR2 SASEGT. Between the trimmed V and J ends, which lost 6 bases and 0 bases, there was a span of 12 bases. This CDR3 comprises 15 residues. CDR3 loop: CASRETQSSGNTIYF. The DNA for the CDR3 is TGTGCCAGCAGGGAGACCCAGAGCTCTGGAAACACCATATATTTT.

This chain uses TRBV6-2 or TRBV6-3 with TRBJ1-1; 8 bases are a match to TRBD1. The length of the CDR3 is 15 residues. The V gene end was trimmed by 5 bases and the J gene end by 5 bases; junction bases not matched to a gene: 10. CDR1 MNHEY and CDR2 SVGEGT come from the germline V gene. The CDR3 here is CASSRTGSTGTEAFF. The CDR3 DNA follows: TGTGCCAGCAGTCGGACAGGGTCCACGGGGACTGAAGCTTTCTTT.

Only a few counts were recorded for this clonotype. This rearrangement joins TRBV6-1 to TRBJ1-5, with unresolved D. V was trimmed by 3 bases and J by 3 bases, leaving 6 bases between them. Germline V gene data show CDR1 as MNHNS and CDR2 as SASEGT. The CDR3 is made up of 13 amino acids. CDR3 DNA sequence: TGTGCCAGCAGTGAGGGAACCAATCAGCCCCAGCATTTT. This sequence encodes CASSEGTNQPQHF.

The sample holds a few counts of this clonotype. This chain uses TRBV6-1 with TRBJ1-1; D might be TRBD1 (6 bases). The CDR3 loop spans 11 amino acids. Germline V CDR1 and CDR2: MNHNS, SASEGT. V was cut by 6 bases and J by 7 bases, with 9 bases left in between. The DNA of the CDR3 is TGTGCCAGCAGGTCACAGGGTGAAGCTTTCTTT. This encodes CASRSQGEAFF.

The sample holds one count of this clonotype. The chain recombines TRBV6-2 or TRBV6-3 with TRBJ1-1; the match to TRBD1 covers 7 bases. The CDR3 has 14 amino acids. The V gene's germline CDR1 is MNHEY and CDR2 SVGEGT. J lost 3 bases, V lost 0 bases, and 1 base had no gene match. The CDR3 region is CASSYSRGHTEAFF. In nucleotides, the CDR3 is TGTGCCAGCAGTTACTCGAGGGGGCACACTGAAGCTTTCTTT.

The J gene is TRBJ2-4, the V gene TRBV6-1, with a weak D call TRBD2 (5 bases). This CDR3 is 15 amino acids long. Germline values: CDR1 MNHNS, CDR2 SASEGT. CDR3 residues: CAFDPTTRGKNIQYF. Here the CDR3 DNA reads TGTGCTTTCGATCCCACTACTCGGGGCAAAAACATTCAGTACTTC.

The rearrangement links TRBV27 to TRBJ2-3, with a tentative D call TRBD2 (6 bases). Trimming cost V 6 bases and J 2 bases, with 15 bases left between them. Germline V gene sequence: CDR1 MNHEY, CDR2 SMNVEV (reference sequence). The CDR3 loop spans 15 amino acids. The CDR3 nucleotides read TGTGCCAGCAGCCGAGGGGACTCTCACACAGATACGCAGTATTTT. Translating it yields CASSRGDSHTDTQYF.

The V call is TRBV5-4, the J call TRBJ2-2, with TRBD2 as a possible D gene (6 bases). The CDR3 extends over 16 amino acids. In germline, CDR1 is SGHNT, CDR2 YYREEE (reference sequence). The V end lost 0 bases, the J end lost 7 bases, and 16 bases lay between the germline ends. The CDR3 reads CASSLAGGQKGGELFF. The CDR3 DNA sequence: TGTGCCAGCAGCTTGGCCGGGGGTCAAAAGGGCGGGGAGCTGTTTTTT.

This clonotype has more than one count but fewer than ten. The CDR3 nucleotides read TGTGCCAGCAGTTTCGACACCCATAGCACAGATACGCAGTATTTT. Protein: CASSFDTHSTDTQYF. J is TRBJ2-3 and V is TRBV27; D not resolved. In germline, CDR1 is MNHEY, CDR2 SMNVEV (reference sequence). The CDR3 contains 15 residues. The V and J ends lost 3 bases and 0 bases respectively, with 10 bases between them.

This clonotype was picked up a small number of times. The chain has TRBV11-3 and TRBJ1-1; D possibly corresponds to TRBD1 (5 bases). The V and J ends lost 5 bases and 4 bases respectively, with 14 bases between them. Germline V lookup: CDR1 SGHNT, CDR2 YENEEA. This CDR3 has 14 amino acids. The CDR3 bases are TGTGCCAGCAGCCCACAGGTTGGTGCCACTGAAGCTTTCTTT. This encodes CASSPQVGATEAFF.

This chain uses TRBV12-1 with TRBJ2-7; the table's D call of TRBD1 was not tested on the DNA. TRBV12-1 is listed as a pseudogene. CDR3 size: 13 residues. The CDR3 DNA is TGTGCCAGCAGCTACTCCGGGGGCTACGAGCAGTACTTC. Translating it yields CASSYSGGYEQYF.

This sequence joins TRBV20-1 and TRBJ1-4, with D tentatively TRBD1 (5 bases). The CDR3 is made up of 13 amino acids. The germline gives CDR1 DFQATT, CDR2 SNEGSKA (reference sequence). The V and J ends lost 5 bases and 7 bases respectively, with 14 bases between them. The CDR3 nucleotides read TGCAGTGCTGTGACAGCAGCCGGTGAAAAACTGTTTTTT. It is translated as CSAVTAAGEKLFF.

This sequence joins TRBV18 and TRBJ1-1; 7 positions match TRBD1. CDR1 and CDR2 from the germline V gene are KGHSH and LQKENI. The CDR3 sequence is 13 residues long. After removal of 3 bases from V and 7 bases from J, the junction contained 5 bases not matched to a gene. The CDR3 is CASSPYGQVEAFF. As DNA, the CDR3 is TGTGCCAGCTCACCGTATGGACAGGTTGAAGCTTTCTTT. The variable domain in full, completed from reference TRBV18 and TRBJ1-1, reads NAGVMQNPRHLVRRRGQEARLRCSPMKGHSHVYWYRQLPEEGLKFMVYLQKENIIDESGMPKERFSAEFPKEGPSILRIQQVVRGDSAAYFCASSPYGQVEAFFGQGTRLTVV.

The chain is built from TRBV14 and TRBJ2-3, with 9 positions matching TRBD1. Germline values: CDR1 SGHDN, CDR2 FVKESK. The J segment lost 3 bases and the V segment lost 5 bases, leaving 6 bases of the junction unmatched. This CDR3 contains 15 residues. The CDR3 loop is CASSTGTGWTDTQYF. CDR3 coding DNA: TGTGCCAGCAGCACCGGGACAGGGTGGACAGATACGCAGTATTTT.

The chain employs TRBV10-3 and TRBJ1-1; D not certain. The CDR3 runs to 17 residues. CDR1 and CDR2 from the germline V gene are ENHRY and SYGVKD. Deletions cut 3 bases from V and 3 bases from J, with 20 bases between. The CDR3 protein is CAISDYTWTDWYTEAFF. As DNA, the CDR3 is TGTGCCATCAGTGATTACACATGGACGGACTGGTACACTGAAGCTTTCTTT.

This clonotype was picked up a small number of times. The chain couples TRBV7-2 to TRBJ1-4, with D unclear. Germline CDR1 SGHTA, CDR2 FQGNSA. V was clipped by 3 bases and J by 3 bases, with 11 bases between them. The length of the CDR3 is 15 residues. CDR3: CASSFTPGSNEKLFF. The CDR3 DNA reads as TGTGCCAGCAGCTTCACTCCCGGGTCTAATGAAAAACTGTTTTTT.

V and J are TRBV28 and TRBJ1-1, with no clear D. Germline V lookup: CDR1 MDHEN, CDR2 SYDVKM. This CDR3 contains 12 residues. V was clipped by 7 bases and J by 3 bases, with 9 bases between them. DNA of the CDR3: TGTGCCAGCACACAGCGGGACACTGAAGCTTTCTTT. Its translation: CASTQRDTEAFF. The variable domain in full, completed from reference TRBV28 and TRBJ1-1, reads DVKVTQSSRYLVKRTGEKVFLECVQDMDHENMFWYRQDPGLGLRLIYFSYDVKMKEKGDIPEGYSVSREKKERFSLILESASTNQTSMYLCASTQRDTEAFFGQGTRLTVV.

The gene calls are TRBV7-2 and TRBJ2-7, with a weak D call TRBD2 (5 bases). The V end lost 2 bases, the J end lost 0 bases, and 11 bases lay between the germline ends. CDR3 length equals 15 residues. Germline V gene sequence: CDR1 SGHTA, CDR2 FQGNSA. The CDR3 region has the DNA TGTGCCAGCAGCTTACGGGGTCGGAGCTCCTACGAGCAGTACTTC. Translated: CASSLRGRSSYEQYF.